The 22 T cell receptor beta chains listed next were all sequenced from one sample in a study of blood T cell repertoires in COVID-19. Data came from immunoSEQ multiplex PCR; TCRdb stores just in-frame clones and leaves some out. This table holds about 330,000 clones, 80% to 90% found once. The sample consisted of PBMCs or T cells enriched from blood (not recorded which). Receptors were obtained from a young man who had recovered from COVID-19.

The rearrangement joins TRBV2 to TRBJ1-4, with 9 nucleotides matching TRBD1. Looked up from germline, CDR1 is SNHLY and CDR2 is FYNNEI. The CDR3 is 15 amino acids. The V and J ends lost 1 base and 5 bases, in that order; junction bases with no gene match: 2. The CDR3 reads CASSEGTGANEKLFF. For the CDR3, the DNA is TGTGCCAGCAGTGAAGGGACAGGGGCGAATGAAAAACTGTTTTTT.

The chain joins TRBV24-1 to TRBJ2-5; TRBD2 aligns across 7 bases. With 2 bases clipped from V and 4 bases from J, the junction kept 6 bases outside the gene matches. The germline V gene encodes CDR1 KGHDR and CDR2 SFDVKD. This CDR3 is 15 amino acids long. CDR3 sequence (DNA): TGTGCCACCAGTGATTCGGGCGGGGGTGGAGAGACCCAGTACTTC. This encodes CATSDSGGGGETQYF.

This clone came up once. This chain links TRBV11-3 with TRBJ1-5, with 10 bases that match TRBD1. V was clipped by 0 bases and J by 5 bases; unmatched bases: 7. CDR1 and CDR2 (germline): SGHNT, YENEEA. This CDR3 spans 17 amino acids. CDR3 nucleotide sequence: TGTGCCAGCAGCTTAGATTTGTGGACAGGGGGGGATCAGCCCCAGCATTTT. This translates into CASSLDLWTGGDQPQHF.

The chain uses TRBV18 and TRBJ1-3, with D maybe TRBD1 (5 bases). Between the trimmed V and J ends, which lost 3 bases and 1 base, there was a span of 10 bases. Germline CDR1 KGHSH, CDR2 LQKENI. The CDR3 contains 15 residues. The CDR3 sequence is CASSPGHQSGNTIYF. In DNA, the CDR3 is TGTGCCAGCTCACCCGGACACCAATCTGGAAACACCATATATTTT.

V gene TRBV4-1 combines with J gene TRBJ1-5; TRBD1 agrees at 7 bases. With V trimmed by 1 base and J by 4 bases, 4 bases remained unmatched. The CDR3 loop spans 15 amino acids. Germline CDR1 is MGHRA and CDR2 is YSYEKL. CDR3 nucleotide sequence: TGCGCCAGCAGCCAAGTGGGACAGACAAATCAGCCCCAGCATTTT. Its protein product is CASSQVGQTNQPQHF.

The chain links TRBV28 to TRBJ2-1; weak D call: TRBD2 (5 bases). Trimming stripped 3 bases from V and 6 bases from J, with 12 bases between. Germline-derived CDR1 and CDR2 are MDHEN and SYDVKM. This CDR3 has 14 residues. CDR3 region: CASSFRGGVNEQFF. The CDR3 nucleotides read TGTGCCAGCAGTTTTCGTGGAGGCGTCAATGAGCAGTTCTTC.

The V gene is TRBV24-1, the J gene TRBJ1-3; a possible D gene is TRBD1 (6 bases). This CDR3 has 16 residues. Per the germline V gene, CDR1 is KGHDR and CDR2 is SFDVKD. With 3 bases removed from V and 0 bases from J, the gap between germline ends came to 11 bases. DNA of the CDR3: TGTGCCACCAGTGATCCTACAGGGAGCTCTGGAAACACCATATATTTT. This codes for CATSDPTGSSGNTIYF.

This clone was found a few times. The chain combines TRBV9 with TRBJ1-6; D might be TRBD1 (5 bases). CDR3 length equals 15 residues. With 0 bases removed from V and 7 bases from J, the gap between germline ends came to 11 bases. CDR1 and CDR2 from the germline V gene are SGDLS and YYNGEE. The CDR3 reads CASSVGGTGNSPLHF. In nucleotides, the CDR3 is TGTGCCAGCAGCGTAGGGGGGACTGGGAATTCACCCCTCCACTTT.

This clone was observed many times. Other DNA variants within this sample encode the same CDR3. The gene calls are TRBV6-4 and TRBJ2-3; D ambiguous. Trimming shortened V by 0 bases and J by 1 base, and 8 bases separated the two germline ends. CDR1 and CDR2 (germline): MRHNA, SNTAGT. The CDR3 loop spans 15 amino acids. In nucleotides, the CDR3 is TGTGCCAGCAGTGACTCACCCGGAGGCACAGATACGCAGTATTTT. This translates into CASSDSPGGTDTQYF.

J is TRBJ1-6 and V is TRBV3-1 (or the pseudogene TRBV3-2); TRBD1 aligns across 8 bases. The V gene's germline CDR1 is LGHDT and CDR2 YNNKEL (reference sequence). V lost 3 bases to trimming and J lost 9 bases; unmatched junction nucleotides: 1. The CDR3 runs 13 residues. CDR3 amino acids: CASSHGQGSPLHF. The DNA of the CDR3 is TGTGCCAGCAGCCATGGACAGGGTTCACCCCTCCACTTT.

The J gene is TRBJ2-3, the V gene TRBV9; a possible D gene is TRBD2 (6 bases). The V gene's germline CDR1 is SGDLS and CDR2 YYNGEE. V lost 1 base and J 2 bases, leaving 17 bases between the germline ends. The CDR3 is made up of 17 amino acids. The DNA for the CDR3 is TGTGCCAGCAGCGTAACCGGGCGGAGGGGCCCCACAGATACGCAGTATTTT. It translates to CASSVTGRRGPTDTQYF.

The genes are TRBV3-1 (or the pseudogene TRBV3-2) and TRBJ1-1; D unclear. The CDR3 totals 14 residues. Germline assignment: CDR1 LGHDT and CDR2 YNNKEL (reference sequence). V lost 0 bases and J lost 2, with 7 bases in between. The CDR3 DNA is TGTGCCAGCAGCCAAGATAACGGTAACACTGAAGCTTTCTTT. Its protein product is CASSQDNGNTEAFF.

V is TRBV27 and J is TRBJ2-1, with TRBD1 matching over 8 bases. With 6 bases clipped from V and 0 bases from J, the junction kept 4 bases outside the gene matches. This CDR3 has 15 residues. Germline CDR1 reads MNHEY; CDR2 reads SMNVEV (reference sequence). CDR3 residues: CASRRQGNSYNEQFF. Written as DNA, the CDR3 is TGTGCCAGCAGGCGACAGGGGAACTCCTACAATGAGCAGTTCTTC.

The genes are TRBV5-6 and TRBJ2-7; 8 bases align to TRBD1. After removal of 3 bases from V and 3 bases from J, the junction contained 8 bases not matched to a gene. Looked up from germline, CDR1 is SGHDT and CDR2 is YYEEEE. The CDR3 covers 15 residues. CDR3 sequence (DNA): TGTGCCAGCAGCTGGACAGGGAACTTCTTCTACGAGCAGTACTTC. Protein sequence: CASSWTGNFFYEQYF.

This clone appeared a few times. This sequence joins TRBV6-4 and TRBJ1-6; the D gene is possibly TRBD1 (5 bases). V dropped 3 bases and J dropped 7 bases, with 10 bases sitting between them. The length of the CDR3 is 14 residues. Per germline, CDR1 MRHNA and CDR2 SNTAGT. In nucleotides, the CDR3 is TGTGCCAGCAGTGATGCCCCAGGGAATTCACCCCTCCACTTT. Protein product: CASSDAPGNSPLHF.

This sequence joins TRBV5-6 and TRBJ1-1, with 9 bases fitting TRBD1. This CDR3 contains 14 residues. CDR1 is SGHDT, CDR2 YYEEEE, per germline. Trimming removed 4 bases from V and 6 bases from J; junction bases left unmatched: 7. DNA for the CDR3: TGTGCCAGCAGCCACCGGGACAGGGTTCCTGAAGCTTTCTTT. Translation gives CASSHRDRVPEAFF.

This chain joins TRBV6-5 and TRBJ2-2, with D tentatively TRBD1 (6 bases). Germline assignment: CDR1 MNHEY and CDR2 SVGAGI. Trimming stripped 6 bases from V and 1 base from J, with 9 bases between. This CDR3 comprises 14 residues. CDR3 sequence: CASSSTGNTGELFF. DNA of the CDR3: TGTGCCAGCAGCTCGACAGGGAACACCGGGGAGCTGTTTTTT.

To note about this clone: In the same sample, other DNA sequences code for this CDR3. The CDR3 protein is CASSPGGTEAFF. Here the CDR3 DNA reads TGTGCCAGCAGCCCCGGAGGCACTGAAGCTTTCTTT. The rearrangement links TRBV12-3 or TRBV12-4 to TRBJ1-1, with D unresolved. CDR3 length: 12 residues. The V end was cut by 6 bases, the J end by 4 bases, with 9 bases between.

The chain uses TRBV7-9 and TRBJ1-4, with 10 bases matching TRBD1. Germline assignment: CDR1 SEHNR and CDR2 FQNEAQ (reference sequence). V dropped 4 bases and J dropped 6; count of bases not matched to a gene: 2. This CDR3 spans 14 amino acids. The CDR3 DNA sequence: TGTGCCAGCAGCTGGACAGGGGGAGATGAAAAACTGTTTTTT. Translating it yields CASSWTGGDEKLFF.

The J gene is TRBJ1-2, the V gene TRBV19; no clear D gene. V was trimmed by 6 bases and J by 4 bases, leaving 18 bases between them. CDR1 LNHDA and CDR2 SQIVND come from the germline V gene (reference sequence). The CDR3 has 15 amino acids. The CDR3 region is CASRPGGGGGYGYTF. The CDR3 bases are TGTGCCAGTAGGCCGGGAGGTGGAGGCGGCTATGGCTACACCTTC.

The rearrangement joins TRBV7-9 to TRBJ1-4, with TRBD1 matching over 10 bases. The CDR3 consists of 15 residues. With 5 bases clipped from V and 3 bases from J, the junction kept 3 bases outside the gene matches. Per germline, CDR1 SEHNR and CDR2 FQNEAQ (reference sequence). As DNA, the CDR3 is TGTGCCAGCAGCCGAGGGACAGGGGCTAATGAAAAACTGTTTTTT. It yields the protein CASSRGTGANEKLFF.

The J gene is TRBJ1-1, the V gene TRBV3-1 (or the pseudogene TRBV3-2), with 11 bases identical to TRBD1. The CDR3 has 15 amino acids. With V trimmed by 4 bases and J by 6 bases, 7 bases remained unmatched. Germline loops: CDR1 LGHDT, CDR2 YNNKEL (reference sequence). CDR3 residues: CASSRELDRGPEAFF. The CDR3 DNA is TGTGCCAGCAGCCGTGAATTGGACAGGGGGCCTGAAGCTTTCTTT.